The next 32 T cell receptor beta chains were all read from a single sample in a study of CD8 T cells in ankylosing spondylitis. TCRdb itself ran the 5' RACE reads through MiXCR, one entry per CDR3 protein. The sample holds approximately 350,000 distinct CDR3 sequences, roughly 20% seen once. What was sequenced was blood, either unsorted or a sorted T cell fraction (not recorded which). All receptors derive from a male donor with ankylosing spondylitis or in good health (not recorded which).

The rearrangement uses TRBV20-1 and TRBJ2-2; D may be TRBD1 or TRBD2 (6 bases each). Germline V gives CDR1 DFQATT, CDR2 SNEGSKA (reference sequence). The CDR3 runs to 16 residues. Trimming removed 0 bases at V and 3 bases at J, with 14 bases between. The CDR3 coding sequence is TGCAGTGCTAGAGATCACGGGGGCGCGGACACCGGGGAGCTGTTTTTT. Its protein product is CSARDHGGADTGELFF.

This clonotype was counted between two and nine times. The chain is built from TRBV4-1 and TRBJ1-5; D is perhaps TRBD1 (6 bases). The CDR3 is made up of 14 amino acids. Between the trimmed V and J ends, which lost 5 bases and 5 bases, there was a span of 13 bases. Germline V lookup: CDR1 MGHRA, CDR2 YSYEKL. The CDR3 bases are TGCGCCAGCAGCAAAGGGGGGTTGTATCAGCCCCAGCATTTT. Amino acid sequence: CASSKGGLYQPQHF.

J is TRBJ1-4 and V is TRBV4-1; tentatively, D is TRBD1 (6 bases). The CDR3 is 15 residues long. Germline loops: CDR1 MGHRA, CDR2 YSYEKL. Trimming took 4 bases from V and 6 from J, leaving 15 bases between them. As DNA, the CDR3 is TGCGCCAGCAGCCGAACCAGGGGAGGGGATGAAAAACTGTTTTTT. Its translation is CASSRTRGGDEKLFF.

This clonotype was observed a single time. This chain connects TRBV12-3 or TRBV12-4 to TRBJ2-3; 9 bases line up with TRBD2. This CDR3 has 16 residues. Losses at the gene ends were 4 bases for V and 4 bases for J; bases not matched to a gene: 9. The CDR3 DNA sequence: TGTGCCAGCAGTTCCACTATGCGGGGGGGCCCAGATACGCAGTATTTT. Its translation: CASSSTMRGGPDTQYF.

The chain couples TRBV3-1 to TRBJ2-1; 7 positions agree with TRBD1. The V and J ends lost 3 bases and 4 bases, in that order; junction bases with no gene match: 3. This CDR3 has 14 amino acids. From germline, CDR1 is LGHDT and CDR2 YNNKEL (reference sequence). The CDR3 nucleotides are TGTGCCAGCAGCCAGGAGGACAGGTACAATGAGCAGTTCTTC. It yields the protein CASSQEDRYNEQFF.

V and J are TRBV29-1 and TRBJ2-2, with unresolved D. V shed 0 bases and J shed 5 bases, with 4 bases lying between them. The CDR3 contains 12 residues. Germline lookup yields CDR1 SQVTM and CDR2 ANQGSEA. This chain's CDR3 is CSVEDLTGELFF. The CDR3 DNA reads TGCAGCGTTGAAGATCTGACCGGGGAGCTGTTTTTT.

CDR3 DNA: TGTGCCGACACGAGGGTGGGGATCACCACAGATACGCAGTATTTT. Translation gives CADTRVGITTDTQYF. The rearrangement links TRBV7-9 to TRBJ2-3; possible D gene TRBD2, 5 bases. Per germline, CDR1 SEHNR and CDR2 FQNEAQ (reference sequence). Trimming left V 11 bases short and J 2 bases short, with 20 bases between. This CDR3 comprises 15 residues.

Only a few counts were recorded for this clonotype. V is TRBV15 and J is TRBJ2-7; D is possibly TRBD1 or TRBD2 (5 bases each). Germline V CDR1 and CDR2: LNHNV, YYDKDF (reference sequence). V was clipped by 4 bases and J by 3 bases, with 16 bases between them. This CDR3 spans 15 amino acids. The CDR3 DNA follows: TGTGCCACCAGCATTTCACGGGACGGAATCTACGAGCAGTACTTC. Residues: CATSISRDGIYEQYF.

The V gene is TRBV11-2, the J gene TRBJ2-1, with D possibly matching TRBD1 (5 bases). This CDR3 comprises 12 residues. Germline CDR1 and CDR2: SGHAT and FQNNGV. Trimming removed 5 bases from V and 15 bases from J, with 17 bases in between. CDR3 DNA sequence: TGTGCCAGCAGCCGGGCAAGGGGTATCATGTTCTTC. It specifies CASSRARGIMFF. The full variable domain, in which reference TRBV11-2 and TRBJ2-1 provide the parts outside the CDR3, is EAGVAQSPRYKIIEKRQSVAFWCNPISGHATLYWYQQILGQGPKLLIQFQNNGVVDDSQLPKDRFSAERLKGVDSTLKIQPAKLEDSAVYLCASSRARGIMFFGPGTRLTVL.

The chain is built from TRBV7-3 and TRBJ2-1; D gene ambiguous. Germline lookup yields CDR1 SGHTA and CDR2 FQGTGA. V was trimmed by 2 bases and J by 0 bases, leaving 11 bases between them. This CDR3 contains 16 residues. CDR3 region: CASSLDGYSSYNEQFF. CDR3 nucleotides: TGTGCCAGCAGCTTAGACGGGTACAGCTCCTACAATGAGCAGTTCTTC.

There are a few counts of this clonotype. The chain combines TRBV4-1 with TRBJ2-1, with D possibly matching TRBD2 (5 bases). V gave up 1 base and J gave up 8 bases, with 12 bases separating them. The germline V gene encodes CDR1 MGHRA and CDR2 YSYEKL. The CDR3 has 14 amino acids. CDR3 residues: CASSQVAGTDEQFF. CDR3 DNA: TGCGCCAGCAGCCAAGTTGCGGGTACGGATGAGCAGTTCTTC.

The sample holds one count of this clonotype. The gene calls are TRBV7-6 and TRBJ2-1; D is ambiguous. Germline-derived CDR1 and CDR2 are SGHVS and FNYEAQ. The CDR3 is 15 residues long. Deletions cut 1 base from V and 9 bases from J, with 16 bases between. CDR3 in amino acids: CASSLGVERWGEQFF. Here the CDR3 DNA reads TGTGCCAGCAGCTTAGGGGTCGAGCGATGGGGTGAGCAGTTCTTC.

This clonotype was found a few times. V gene TRBV5-1 combines with J gene TRBJ2-1; D may be TRBD2 (6 bases). The V gene's germline CDR1 is SGHRS and CDR2 YFSETQ. With 4 bases removed from V and 8 bases from J, the gap between germline ends came to 25 bases. This CDR3 is 17 amino acids long. CDR3 sequence: CASSLGENRAPGDEQFF. In DNA, the CDR3 is TGCGCCAGCAGCCTCGGGGAGAACCGGGCCCCGGGGGATGAGCAGTTCTTC.

The chain uses TRBV28 and TRBJ1-1; a possible D gene is TRBD1 (5 bases). Germline V CDR1 and CDR2: MDHEN, SYDVKM. This CDR3 is built from 12 residues. V was pared by 7 bases and J by 4 bases, with 10 bases between. The DNA of the CDR3 is TGTGCCAGCAATTGGGGGGGCACTGAAGCTTTCTTT. Translating gives CASNWGGTEAFF.

This clonotype came up a few times. The rearrangement links TRBV6-5 to TRBJ1-1; D is uncertain. Trimming took 4 bases from V and 1 from J, leaving 7 bases between them. Per the germline V gene, CDR1 is MNHEY and CDR2 is SVGAGI. The CDR3 extends over 13 amino acids. CDR3 nucleotide sequence: TGTGCCAGCAGTTGGGCGAAGAACACTGAAGCTTTCTTT. Translating gives CASSWAKNTEAFF.

This sequence joins TRBV11-2 and TRBJ1-4, with D hard to call. Trimming stripped 0 bases from V and 3 bases from J, with 11 bases between. There are 16 residues in the CDR3. From germline, CDR1 is SGHAT and CDR2 FQNNGV. CDR3 DNA sequence: TGTGCCAGCAGCTTAGATCGGTTAGAGGCTAATGAAAAACTGTTTTTT. Translated, it gives CASSLDRLEANEKLFF.

This clonotype has more than one count but fewer than ten. CDR3 sequence: CSVADGGTTGYF. In nucleotides, the CDR3 is TGCAGCGTTGCTGACGGGGGGACCACCGGGTATTTT. The gene calls are TRBV29-1 and TRBJ2-3; 7 bases line up with TRBD2. Germline-derived CDR1 and CDR2 are SQVTM and ANQGSEA. V gave up 4 bases and J gave up 14 bases; unmatched junction bases: 12. The CDR3 runs 12 residues.

This clonotype was seen more than once but under ten times. The chain couples TRBV6-2 or TRBV6-3 to TRBJ2-5, with D possibly being TRBD1 (6 bases). Trimming left V 4 bases short and J 0 bases short, with 9 bases between. The CDR3 contains 14 residues. Germline assignment: CDR1 MNHEY and CDR2 SVGEGT. The DNA of the CDR3 is TGTGCCAGCAGTTTCACAGGGTACCAAGAGACCCAGTACTTC. This gives the protein CASSFTGYQETQYF.

This clonotype was detected a few times. V usage is TRBV20-1 and J usage is TRBJ2-5, with D unclear. V was shortened by 3 bases and J by 4 bases, with 21 bases between the two germline ends. Germline V gene lookup returns CDR1 DFQATT and CDR2 SNEGSKA (reference sequence). This CDR3 comprises 16 residues. CDR3 nucleotides: TGCAGTGCTAGTGGCAGACACCCAACCCGGCCAGAGACCCAGTACTTC. Protein sequence: CSASGRHPTRPETQYF.

This clonotype was seen more than once but under ten times. V usage is TRBV6-5 and J usage is TRBJ2-3; 12 bases are a match to TRBD2. The CDR3 spans 16 residues. V trimming: 4 bases; J trimming: 4 bases; junction bases outside the gene matches: 6. CDR1 and CDR2 from the germline V gene are MNHEY and SVGAGI. The CDR3 sequence: CASSFTSGGLADTQYF. CDR3 in DNA: TGTGCCAGCAGTTTTACTAGCGGGGGGTTAGCAGATACGCAGTATTTT.

This clonotype was seen a handful of times. V usage is TRBV28 and J usage is TRBJ2-2; D is perhaps TRBD1 (5 bases). V was shortened by 3 bases and J by 4 bases, with 12 bases between the two germline ends. Germline V gene lookup returns CDR1 MDHEN and CDR2 SYDVKM. The CDR3 consists of 15 residues. CDR3 sequence: CASSFRELTTGELFF. CDR3 sequence (DNA): TGTGCCAGCAGTTTCAGGGAATTGACCACCGGGGAGCTGTTTTTT.

The chain recombines TRBV9 with TRBJ2-1, with TRBD2 identical over 10 bases. Germline loops: CDR1 SGDLS, CDR2 YYNGEE. With V trimmed by 0 bases and J by 8 bases, 14 bases remained unmatched. The CDR3 is made up of 18 amino acids. The DNA of the CDR3 is TGTGCCAGCAGCGTAGGGCTAGCGGGGGACCCGACATGTGATGAGCAGTTCTTC. Its protein is CASSVGLAGDPTCDEQFF.

V usage is TRBV28 and J usage is TRBJ2-1; D ambiguous. CDR1 and CDR2 (germline): MDHEN, SYDVKM. The CDR3 consists of 13 residues. Trimming left V 6 bases short and J 5 bases short, with 11 bases between. The CDR3 loop reads CASSVEVNNEQFF. DNA for the CDR3: TGTGCCAGCAGCGTAGAAGTAAACAATGAGCAGTTCTTC.

The rearrangement links TRBV10-1 to TRBJ2-6; no clear D. This CDR3 spans 18 amino acids. Germline CDR1 and CDR2: WNHNN and SYGVQD (reference sequence). Trimming cost V 2 bases and J 2 bases, with 16 bases left between them. The CDR3 DNA reads as TGCGCCAGCAGTGAGATGGTCAGATTTCAAACTGGGGCCAACGTCCTGACTTTC. It yields the protein CASSEMVRFQTGANVLTF.

The chain couples TRBV6-1 to TRBJ2-7; no clear D gene. The V and J ends lost 2 bases and 0 bases respectively, with 11 bases between them. This CDR3 spans 15 amino acids. The V gene's germline CDR1 is MNHNS and CDR2 SASEGT. This chain's CDR3 is CASSELPRSSYEQYF. The CDR3 DNA reads TGTGCCAGCAGTGAACTTCCCAGGAGCTCCTACGAGCAGTACTTC.

This rearrangement joins TRBV6-2 or TRBV6-3 to TRBJ1-2; D gene ambiguous. V was cut by 5 bases and J by 5 bases, with 18 bases left in between. Germline CDR1 is MNHEY and CDR2 is SVGEGT. The CDR3 consists of 15 residues. CDR3 bases: TGTGCCAGCAGTCCGCTACCTGACGGAGAATATGGCTACACCTTC. It specifies CASSPLPDGEYGYTF.

This clonotype was picked up a small number of times. The V and J genes are TRBV12-3 or TRBV12-4 and TRBJ2-7; a possible D gene is TRBD2 (5 bases). V was clipped by 7 bases and J by 0 bases, with 13 bases between them. The length of the CDR3 is 14 residues. CDR3 residues: CASTLGGRSYEQYF. The CDR3 DNA reads as TGTGCCAGCACCCTTGGAGGTCGCTCCTACGAGCAGTACTTC.

This clonotype was found a few times. The rearrangement links TRBV10-1 to TRBJ2-3; no firm D call. In germline, CDR1 is WNHNN, CDR2 SYGVQD (reference sequence). V was trimmed by 7 bases and J by 4 bases, leaving 9 bases between them. The length of the CDR3 is 12 residues. The CDR3 loop reads CASTDGADTQYF. The CDR3, as DNA: TGCGCCAGCACCGATGGGGCAGATACGCAGTATTTT.

This clonotype was seen more than once but under ten times. The chain is built from TRBV6-5 and TRBJ2-1; possibly TRBD1 for D (5 bases). This CDR3 has 16 residues. Germline lookup yields CDR1 MNHEY and CDR2 SVGAGI. V was shortened by 0 bases and J by 5 bases, with 14 bases between the two germline ends. CDR3 amino acids: CASSYSELTEDNEQFF. CDR3 coding DNA: TGTGCCAGCAGTTACTCAGAATTGACAGAGGACAATGAGCAGTTCTTC.

This clonotype was detected a few times. The genes are TRBV3-1 and TRBJ1-2; D is ambiguous. CDR1 and CDR2 (germline): LGHDT, YNNKEL (reference sequence). The V end lost 0 bases, the J end lost 0 bases, and 8 bases lay between the germline ends. This CDR3 has 15 residues. CDR3 DNA: TGTGCCAGCAGCCAAGAGGCATTATCTAACTATGGCTACACCTTC. Protein: CASSQEALSNYGYTF.

The chain uses TRBV4-1 and TRBJ2-2; no clear D gene. This CDR3 is built from 15 residues. In germline, CDR1 is MGHRA, CDR2 YSYEKL. CDR3 DNA: TGCGCGACCGGGTCCCTGGGATCTAACACCGGGGAGCTGTTTTTT. Its protein product is CATGSLGSNTGELFF.

The table lists this clonotype with a few counts. The V call is TRBV3-1, the J call TRBJ2-2; D is ambiguous. Trimming shortened V by 6 bases and J by 2 bases, and 7 bases separated the two germline ends. CDR3 length: 13 residues. CDR1 is LGHDT, CDR2 YNNKEL, per germline (reference sequence). The CDR3, as DNA: TGTGCCAGCAGTCCAGATAACACCGGGGAGCTGTTTTTT. This gives the protein CASSPDNTGELFF.